The rows below give T cell receptor beta chains drawn from one sample of a study of CD8+ T cells in alopecia areata. The table came from immunoSEQ multiplex PCR; TCRdb's copy has only in-frame clones and leaves some out. The table has about 190,000 clones, 60% seen once. Here the sequenced sample was CD4+ T cells sorted from blood, taken at week 24, from a patient treated with tofacitinib. The receptors derive from a human donor with alopecia areata. The CDR3 runs from the conserved cysteine through the conserved F or W. A D gene is named only where the DNA matches it firmly. Expanded clones get a size class; other rows say once, few or many, or leave the size out.

d_call,j_call,clone_size,v_call,cdr3_aa,cdr3_nt
TRBD1,TRBJ2-2,-,TRBV5-6,CASSFGWGQANTGELFF,TGTGCCAGCAGCTTTGGTTGGGGACAGGCTAACACCGGGGAGCTGTTTTTT
-,TRBJ2-1,few,TRBV11-2,CASSPSNGVNEQFF,TGTGCCAGCAGCCCAAGTAATGGGGTCAATGAGCAGTTCTTC
-,TRBJ1-2,-,TRBV29-1,CSVEANRYGYTF,TGCAGCGTTGAAGCTAACCGCTATGGCTACACCTTC
-,TRBJ1-2,few,TRBV4-1,CASSQDGNYGYTF,TGCGCCAGCAGCCAAGACGGTAACTATGGCTACACCTTC
-,TRBJ1-2,-,TRBV20-1,CSARGGSGYTF,TGCAGTGCTAGAGGAGGTTCTGGCTACACCTTC
-,TRBJ2-7,-,TRBV2,CASSERDRTIYEQYF,TGTGCCAGCAGTGAAAGGGACCGCACGATCTACGAGCAGTACTTC
-,TRBJ2-7,few,TRBV4-3,CASSQEGRGHEQYF,TGCGCCAGCAGCCAAGAGGGAAGGGGCCACGAGCAGTACTTC
-,TRBJ1-2,few,TRBV27,CASSSGTPYGYTF,TGTGCCAGCTCGTCCGGGACGCCCTATGGCTACACCTTC
-,TRBJ2-7,-,TRBV9,CASSVATGGGYEQYF,TGTGCCAGCAGCGTAGCAACAGGCGGCGGGTACGAGCAGTACTTC
-,TRBJ1-2,-,TRBV28,CASSPGQNYGYTF,TGTGCCAGCAGCCCAGGACAGAACTATGGCTACACCTTC
-,TRBJ2-1,-,TRBV30,CAWSVILSGEQFF,TGTGCCTGGAGTGTAATATTATCCGGCGAGCAGTTCTTC
-,TRBJ1-1,-,TRBV19,CASSSRASTEAFF,TGTGCCAGTAGTTCCAGGGCCAGCACTGAAGCTTTCTTT
-,TRBJ2-1,-,TRBV7-2,CASSLAFSGGAYNEQFF,TGTGCCAGCAGCTTAGCGTTTTCTGGGGGCGCCTACAATGAGCAGTTCTTC
-,TRBJ2-3,-,TRBV30,CAWSVQAGRTDTQYF,TGTGCCTGGAGTGTACAGGCAGGGAGGACAGATACGCAGTATTTT
-,TRBJ1-2,once,TRBV5-6,CASSSGHTDSNYGYTF,TGTGCCAGCAGCTCGGGTCATACTGACAGTAACTATGGCTACACCTTC
-,TRBJ2-7,-,TRBV2,CASSEYWGEQYF,TGTGCCAGCAGTGAATATTGGGGTGAGCAGTACTTC
-,TRBJ1-2,-,TRBV9,CASSVEKGRGYTF,TGTGCCAGCAGCGTAGAGAAAGGGAGGGGCTACACCTTC
-,TRBJ2-5,-,TRBV7-2,CASSRGPSETQYF,TGTGCCAGCAGCCGAGGCCCAAGTGAGACCCAGTACTTC
TRBD1,TRBJ1-1,-,TRBV30,CAWRHQGALAQNTEAFF,TGTGCCTGGAGGCATCAGGGGGCACTGGCACAGAACACTGAAGCTTTCTTT
-,TRBJ1-1,-,TRBV9,CASSVEAMNTEAFF,TGTGCCAGCAGCGTAGAAGCTATGAACACTGAAGCTTTCTTT
-,TRBJ2-3,-,TRBV30,CAWTSERDTQYF,TGTGCCTGGACTAGCGAGCGAGATACGCAGTATTTT
TRBD2,TRBJ2-3,-,TRBV30,CAWSVTFRSSGGALSTDTQYF,TGTGCCTGGAGCGTGACCTTTAGGAGTAGCGGGGGGGCCCTTAGCACAGATACGCAGTATTTT
-,TRBJ1-3,-,TRBV2,CASRRGTNTIYF,TGTGCCAGTCGCAGGGGAACAAACACCATATATTTT
-,TRBJ2-2,-,TRBV4-3,CASSQVIAAGELFF,TGCGCCAGCAGCCAAGTTATAGCCGCCGGGGAGCTGTTTTTT
TRBD1,TRBJ1-1,-,TRBV29-1,CSVTIFQGVAFF,TGCAGCGTCACCATTTTTCAGGGGGTGGCTTTCTTT
TRBD2,TRBJ2-2,-,TRBV11-2,CASSRAHLAGPQSGELFF,TGTGCCAGCAGCCGCGCCCACCTAGCGGGGCCCCAGTCTGGGGAGCTGTTTTTT
TRBD1,TRBJ1-4,few,TRBV25-1,CASSQGGRSEKLFF,TGTGCCAGCAGTCAGGGGGGTCGGAGTGAAAAACTGTTTTTT
-,TRBJ2-2,-,TRBV29-1,CSVEGNTGELFF,TGCAGCGTTGAGGGGAACACCGGGGAGCTGTTTTTT
-,TRBJ1-1,once,TRBV29-1,CSVRGLYQGEAFF,TGCAGCGTACGTGGCCTTTACCAGGGGGAAGCTTTCTTT
-,TRBJ1-1,few,TRBV13,CASSFQVLTDLNTEAFF,TGTGCCAGCAGCTTTCAGGTACTTACGGATTTGAACACTGAAGCTTTCTTT
-,TRBJ2-7,-,TRBV29-1,CSVEGQGTYEQYF,TGCAGCGTTGAAGGGCAGGGAACCTACGAGCAGTACTTC
-,TRBJ2-7,-,TRBV29-1,CSVSIQGLSGYEQYF,TGCAGCGTTTCAATACAGGGGCTTAGCGGGTACGAGCAGTACTTC
TRBD1,TRBJ2-2,-,TRBV9,CASSVQGAANTGELFF,TGTGCCAGCAGCGTACAGGGGGCGGCCAACACCGGGGAGCTGTTTTTT
-,TRBJ2-5,-,TRBV7-2,CASISGRQTQYF,TGTGCCAGCATATCCGGGCGACAGACCCAGTACTTC
-,TRBJ1-2,-,TRBV6-5,CASSQGGGYTF,TGTGCCAGCAGTCAGGGCGGAGGCTACACCTTC
TRBD1,TRBJ1-2,few,TRBV25-1,CASRRGTDYGYTF,TGTGCCAGCAGGAGGGGGACAGACTATGGCTACACCTTC
TRBD2,TRBJ2-1,few,TRBV5-1,CASSVGTSGVDEQFF,TGCGCCAGCAGCGTAGGGACTAGCGGGGTCGATGAGCAGTTCTTC
TRBD1,TRBJ1-1,once,TRBV11-3,CASSYGTGDTEAFF,TGTGCCAGCAGCTACGGGACAGGGGACACTGAAGCTTTCTTT
-,TRBJ1-2,-,TRBV7-2,CASSLDGQPGGYTF,TGTGCCAGCAGCTTAGACGGACAGCCCGGGGGCTACACCTTC
TRBD1,TRBJ2-7,-,TRBV4-3,CASSQGSGGLYEQYF,TGCGCCAGCAGCCAAGGGTCAGGGGGCTTGTACGAGCAGTACTTC
TRBD1,TRBJ1-5,-,TRBV2,CASSDRGTAFNQPQHF,TGTGCCAGCAGTGACCGAGGGACAGCTTTCAATCAGCCCCAGCATTTT
-,TRBJ2-5,-,TRBV10-3,CAISEQREETQYF,TGTGCCATCAGTGAGCAACGAGAGGAGACCCAGTACTTC
-,TRBJ1-2,-,TRBV27,CASSLSMYVGYTF,TGTGCCAGCAGTTTATCGATGTATGTCGGCTACACCTTC
-,TRBJ2-7,few,TRBV11-2,CASSLPDAGPGEQYF,TGTGCCAGCAGCTTACCCGATGCGGGGCCGGGGGAGCAGTACTTC
-,TRBJ1-6,-,TRBV7-6,CASSPHPNSPLHF,TGTGCCAGCAGCCCCCACCCAAATTCACCCCTCCACTTT
TRBD1,TRBJ1-2,-,TRBV29-1,CSVGDSANYGYTF,TGCAGCGTAGGGGACAGCGCTAACTATGGCTACACCTTC
-,TRBJ2-1,-,TRBV29-1,CSVDRTGIGYNEQFF,TGCAGCGTTGACCGAACTGGGATCGGCTACAATGAGCAGTTCTTC
-,TRBJ1-1,-,TRBV27,CASSRDKGNTEAFF,TGTGCCAGCAGTCGTGATAAAGGAAACACTGAAGCTTTCTTT
TRBD2,TRBJ2-1,-,TRBV11-2,CASSLEGLLPSYNEQFF,TGTGCCAGCAGCTTAGAGGGACTACTTCCCTCCTACAATGAGCAGTTCTTC
-,TRBJ1-2,-,TRBV5-6,CASSSYVAGADYGYTF,TGTGCCAGCAGCTCCTACGTGGCAGGGGCGGACTATGGCTACACCTTC
-,TRBJ2-4,few,TRBV29-1,CSVEAIFRTGGKNIQYF,TGCAGCGTTGAAGCCATCTTCCGTACCGGGGGTAAAAACATTCAGTACTTC
TRBD2,TRBJ2-3,few,TRBV11-2,CASSSSGLVPDTQYF,TGTGCCAGCAGCTCCTCGGGACTAGTGCCAGATACGCAGTATTTT
TRBD1,TRBJ2-7,-,TRBV4-3,CASSQGSRGTGGHEQYF,TGCGCCAGCAGCCAAGGTAGTAGGGGGACAGGGGGTCACGAGCAGTACTTC
-,TRBJ2-1,few,TRBV30,CACPGSWGEQFF,TGTGCCTGCCCGGGAAGTTGGGGTGAGCAGTTCTTC
-,TRBJ1-2,-,TRBV7-2,CASSLGGSWGDYGYTF,TGTGCCAGCAGCTTAGGAGGCTCTTGGGGAGACTATGGCTACACCTTC